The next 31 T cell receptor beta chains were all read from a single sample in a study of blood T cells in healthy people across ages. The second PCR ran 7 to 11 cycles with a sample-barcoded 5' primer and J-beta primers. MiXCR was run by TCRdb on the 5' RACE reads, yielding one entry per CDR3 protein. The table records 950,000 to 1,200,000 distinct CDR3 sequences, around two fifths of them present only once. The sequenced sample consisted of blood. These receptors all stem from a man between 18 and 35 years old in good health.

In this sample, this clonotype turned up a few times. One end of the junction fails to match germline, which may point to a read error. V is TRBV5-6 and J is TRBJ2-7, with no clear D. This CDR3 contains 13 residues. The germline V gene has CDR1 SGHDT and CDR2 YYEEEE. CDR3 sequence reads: CASSSRNSYEQYF. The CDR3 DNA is TGTGCCAGCAGTTCGAGGAACTCCTATGAGCAGTACTTC.

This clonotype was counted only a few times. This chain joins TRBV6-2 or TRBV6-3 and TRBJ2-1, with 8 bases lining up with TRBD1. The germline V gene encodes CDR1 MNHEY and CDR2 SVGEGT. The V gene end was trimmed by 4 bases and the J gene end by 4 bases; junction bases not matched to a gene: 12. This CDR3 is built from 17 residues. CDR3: CASSSSPDRGFYNEQFF. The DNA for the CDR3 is TGTGCCAGCAGTTCAAGCCCCGACAGGGGTTTTTACAATGAGCAGTTCTTC.

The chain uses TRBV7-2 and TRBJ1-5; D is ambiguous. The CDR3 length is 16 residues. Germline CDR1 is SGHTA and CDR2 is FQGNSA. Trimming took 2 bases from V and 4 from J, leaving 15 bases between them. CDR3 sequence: CASSLLPGNVNQPQHF. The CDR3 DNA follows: TGTGCCAGCAGCTTATTGCCGGGGAATGTTAATCAGCCCCAGCATTTT.

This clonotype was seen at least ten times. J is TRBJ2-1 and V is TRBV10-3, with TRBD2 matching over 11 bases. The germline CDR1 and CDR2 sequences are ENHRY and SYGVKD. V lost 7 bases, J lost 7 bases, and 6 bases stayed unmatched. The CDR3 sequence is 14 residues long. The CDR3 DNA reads TGTGCCATCAAATCTAGCGGGGGGCCTAATGAGCAGTTCTTC. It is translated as CAIKSSGGPNEQFF.

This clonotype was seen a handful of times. CDR3: CASTEGETQYF. CDR3 coding DNA: TGTGCCAGCACCGAAGGGGAGACCCAGTACTTC. The gene calls are TRBV12-3 or TRBV12-4 and TRBJ2-5, with D uncertain. The germline V and J ends were trimmed by 7 bases and 5 bases, with 8 bases remaining between them. The CDR3 sequence is 11 residues long.

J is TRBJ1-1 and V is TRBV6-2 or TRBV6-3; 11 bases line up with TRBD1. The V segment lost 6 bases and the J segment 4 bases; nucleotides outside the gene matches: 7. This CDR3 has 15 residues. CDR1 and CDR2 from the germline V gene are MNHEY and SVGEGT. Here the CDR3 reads CASRWTGGSPTEAFF. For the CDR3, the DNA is TGTGCCAGCAGGTGGACAGGGGGCAGTCCCACTGAAGCTTTCTTT.

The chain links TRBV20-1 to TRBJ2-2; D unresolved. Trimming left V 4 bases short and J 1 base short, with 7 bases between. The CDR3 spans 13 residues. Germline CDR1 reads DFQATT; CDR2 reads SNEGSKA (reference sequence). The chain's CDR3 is CSAIYENTGELFF. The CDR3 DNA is TGCAGTGCTATCTATGAGAACACCGGGGAGCTGTTTTTT.

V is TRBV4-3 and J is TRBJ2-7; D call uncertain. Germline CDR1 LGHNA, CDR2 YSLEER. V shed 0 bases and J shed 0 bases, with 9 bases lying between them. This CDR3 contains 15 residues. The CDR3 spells CASSQDQSPSYEQYF. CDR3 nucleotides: TGCGCCAGCAGCCAAGATCAAAGTCCCTCCTACGAGCAGTACTTC.

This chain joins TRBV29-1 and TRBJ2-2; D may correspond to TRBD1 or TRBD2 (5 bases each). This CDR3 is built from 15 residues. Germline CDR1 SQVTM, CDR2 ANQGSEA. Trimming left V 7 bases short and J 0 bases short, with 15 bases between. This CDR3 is CSARGDRANTGELFF. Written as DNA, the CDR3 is TGCAGCGCCAGAGGGGACCGCGCGAACACCGGGGAGCTGTTTTTT.

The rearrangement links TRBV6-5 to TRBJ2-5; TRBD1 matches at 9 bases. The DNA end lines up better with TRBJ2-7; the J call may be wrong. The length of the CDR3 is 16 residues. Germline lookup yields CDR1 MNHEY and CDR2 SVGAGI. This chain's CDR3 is CASGLQGAHLPHEQYF. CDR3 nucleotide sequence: TGTGCCAGCGGACTACAGGGGGCACACCTTCCCCACGAGCAGTACTTC.

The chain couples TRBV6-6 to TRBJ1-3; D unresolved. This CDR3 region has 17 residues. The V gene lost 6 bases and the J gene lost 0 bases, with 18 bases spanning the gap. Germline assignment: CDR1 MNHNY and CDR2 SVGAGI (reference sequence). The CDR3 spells CASSSWVTRSSGNTIYF. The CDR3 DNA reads TGTGCCAGCAGCTCGTGGGTGACCCGGAGCTCTGGAAACACCATATATTTT.

As DNA, the CDR3 is TGCAGTGCTATACCGGGACAGGGTTACAATGAGCAGTTCTTC. Amino acid sequence: CSAIPGQGYNEQFF. The rearrangement uses TRBV20-1 and TRBJ2-1; the match to TRBD1 covers 9 bases. The CDR3 length is 14 residues. V dropped 4 bases and J dropped 4; count of bases not matched to a gene: 5. Looked up from germline, CDR1 is DFQATT and CDR2 is SNEGSKA (reference sequence).

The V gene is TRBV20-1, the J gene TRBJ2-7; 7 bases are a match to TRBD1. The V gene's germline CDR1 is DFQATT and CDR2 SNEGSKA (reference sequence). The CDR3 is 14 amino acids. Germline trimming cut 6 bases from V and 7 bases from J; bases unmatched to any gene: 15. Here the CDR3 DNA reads TGCAGTGCCGCGACAGGGAGCGCCTACAATGAGCAGTACTTC. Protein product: CSAATGSAYNEQYF.

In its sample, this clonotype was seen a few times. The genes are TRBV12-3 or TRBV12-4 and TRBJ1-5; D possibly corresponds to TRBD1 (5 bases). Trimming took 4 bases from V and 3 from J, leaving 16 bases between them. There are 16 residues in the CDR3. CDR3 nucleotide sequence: TGTGCCAGCAGTTATGGCACAGGTGCCGCCAATCAGCCCCAGCATTTT. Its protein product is CASSYGTGAANQPQHF.

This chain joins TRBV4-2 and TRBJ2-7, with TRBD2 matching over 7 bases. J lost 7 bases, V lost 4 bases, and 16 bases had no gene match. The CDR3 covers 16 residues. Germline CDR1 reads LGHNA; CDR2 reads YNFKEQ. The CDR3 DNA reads TGTGCCAGCAGCCCAACCCCACTAGCGTCCTACAATGAGCAGTACTTC. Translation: CASSPTPLASYNEQYF.

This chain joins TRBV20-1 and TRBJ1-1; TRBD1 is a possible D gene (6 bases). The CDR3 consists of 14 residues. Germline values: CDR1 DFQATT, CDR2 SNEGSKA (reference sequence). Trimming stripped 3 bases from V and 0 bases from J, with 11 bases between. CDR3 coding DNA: TGCAGTGCTAGGGGGGGCCTGATGAACACTGAAGCTTTCTTT. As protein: CSARGGLMNTEAFF.

The CDR3 sequence: CASSYEGGNQPQHF. In DNA form, the CDR3 reads TGTGCCAGCAGTTACGAGGGGGGTAATCAGCCCCAGCATTTT. The V call is TRBV6-2 or TRBV6-3, the J call TRBJ1-5, with D tentatively TRBD1 (6 bases). The germline CDR1 and CDR2 sequences are MNHEY and SVGEGT. V shed 2 bases and J shed 4 bases, with 9 bases lying between them. The CDR3 consists of 14 residues.

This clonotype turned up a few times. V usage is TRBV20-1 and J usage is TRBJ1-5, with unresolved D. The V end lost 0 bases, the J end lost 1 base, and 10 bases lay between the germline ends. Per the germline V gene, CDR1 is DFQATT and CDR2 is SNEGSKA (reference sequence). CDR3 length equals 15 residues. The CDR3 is CSAREVSWSNQPQHF. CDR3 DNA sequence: TGCAGTGCTAGAGAAGTCAGCTGGAGCAATCAGCCCCAGCATTTT.

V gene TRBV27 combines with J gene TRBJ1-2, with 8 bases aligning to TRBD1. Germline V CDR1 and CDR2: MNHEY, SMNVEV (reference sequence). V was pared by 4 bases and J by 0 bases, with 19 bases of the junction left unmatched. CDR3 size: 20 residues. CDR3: CASSSSGGAIRGGANYGYTF. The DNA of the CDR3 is TGTGCCAGCAGTTCCTCAGGGGGCGCAATACGAGGAGGGGCTAACTATGGCTACACCTTC.

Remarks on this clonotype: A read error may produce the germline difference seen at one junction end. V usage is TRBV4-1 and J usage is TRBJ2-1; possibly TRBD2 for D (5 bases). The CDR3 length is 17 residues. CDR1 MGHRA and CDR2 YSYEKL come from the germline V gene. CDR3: CASSQDHANTDYNEQSF. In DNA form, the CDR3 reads TGCGCCAGCAGCCAAGATCACGCGAATACCGACTACAATGAGCAGTCGTTC.

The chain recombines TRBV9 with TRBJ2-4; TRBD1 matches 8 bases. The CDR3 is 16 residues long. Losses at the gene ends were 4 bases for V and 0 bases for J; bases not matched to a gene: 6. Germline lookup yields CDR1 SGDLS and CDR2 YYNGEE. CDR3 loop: CASSSRTGRAKNIQYF. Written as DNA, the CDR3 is TGTGCCAGCAGCTCACGGACAGGGCGAGCCAAAAACATTCAGTACTTC. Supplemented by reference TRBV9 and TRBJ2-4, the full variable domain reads DSGVTQTPKHLITATGQRVTLRCSPRSGDLSVYWYQQSLDQGLQFLIQYYNGEERAKGNILERFSAQQFPDLHSELNLSSLELGDSALYFCASSSRTGRAKNIQYFGAGTRLSVL.

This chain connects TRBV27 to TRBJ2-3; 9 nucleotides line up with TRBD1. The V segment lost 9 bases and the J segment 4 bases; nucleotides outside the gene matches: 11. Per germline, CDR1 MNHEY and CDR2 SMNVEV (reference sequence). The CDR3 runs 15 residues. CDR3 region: CASPRADRGADTQYF. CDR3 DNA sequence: TGTGCCAGTCCCCGAGCGGACAGGGGAGCAGATACGCAGTATTTT.

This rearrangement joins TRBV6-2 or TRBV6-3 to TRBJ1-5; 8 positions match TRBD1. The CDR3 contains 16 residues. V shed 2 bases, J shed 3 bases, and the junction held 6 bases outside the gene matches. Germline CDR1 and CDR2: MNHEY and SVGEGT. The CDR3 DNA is TGTGCCAGCAGTTACAACGCAGGGGGCTTCAATCAGCCCCAGCATTTT. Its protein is CASSYNAGGFNQPQHF.

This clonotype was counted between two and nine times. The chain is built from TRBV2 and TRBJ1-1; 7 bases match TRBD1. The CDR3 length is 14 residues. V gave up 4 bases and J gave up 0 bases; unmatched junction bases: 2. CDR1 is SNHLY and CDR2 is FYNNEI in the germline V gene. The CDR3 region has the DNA TGTGCCAGCAGTGGACAGGGCGTGAACACTGAAGCTTTCTTT. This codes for CASSGQGVNTEAFF. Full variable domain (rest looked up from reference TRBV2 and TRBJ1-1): EPEVTQTPSHQVTQMGQEVILRCVPISNHLYFYWYRQILGQKVEFLVSFYNNEISEKSEIFDDQFSVERPDGSNFTLKIRSTKLEDSAMYFCASSGQGVNTEAFFGQGTRLTVV.

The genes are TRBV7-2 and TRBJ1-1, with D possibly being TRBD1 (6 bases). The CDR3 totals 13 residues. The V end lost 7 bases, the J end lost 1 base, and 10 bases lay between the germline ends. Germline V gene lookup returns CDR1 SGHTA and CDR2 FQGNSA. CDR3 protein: CASTGDKNTEAFF. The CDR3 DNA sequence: TGTGCCAGCACGGGGGACAAGAACACTGAAGCTTTCTTT.

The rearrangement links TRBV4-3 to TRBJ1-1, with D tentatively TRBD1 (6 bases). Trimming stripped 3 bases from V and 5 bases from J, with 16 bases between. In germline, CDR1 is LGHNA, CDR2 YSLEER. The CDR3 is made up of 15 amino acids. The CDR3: CASSQGHPSGTEAFF. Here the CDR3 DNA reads TGCGCCAGCAGCCAGGGACACCCCAGTGGGACTGAAGCTTTCTTT.

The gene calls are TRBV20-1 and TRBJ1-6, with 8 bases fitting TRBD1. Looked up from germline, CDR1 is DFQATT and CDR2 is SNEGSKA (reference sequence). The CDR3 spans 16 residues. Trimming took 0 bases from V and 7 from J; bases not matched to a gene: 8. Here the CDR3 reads CSARDPNGQGNSPLHF. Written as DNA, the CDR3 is TGCAGTGCTAGAGATCCCAACGGACAGGGAAATTCACCCCTCCACTTT.

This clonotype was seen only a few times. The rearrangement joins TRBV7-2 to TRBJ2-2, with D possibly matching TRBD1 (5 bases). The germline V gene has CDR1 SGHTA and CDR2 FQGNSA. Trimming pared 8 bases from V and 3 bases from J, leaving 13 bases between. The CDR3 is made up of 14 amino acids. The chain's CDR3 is CASGEVGDTGELFF. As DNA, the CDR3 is TGTGCCAGCGGCGAAGTAGGGGACACCGGGGAGCTGTTTTTT.

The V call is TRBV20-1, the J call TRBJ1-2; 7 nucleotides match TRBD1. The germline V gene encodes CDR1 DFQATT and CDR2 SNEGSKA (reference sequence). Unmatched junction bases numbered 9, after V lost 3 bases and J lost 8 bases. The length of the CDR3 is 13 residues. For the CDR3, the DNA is TGCAGTGCTAGGGGACAGTCTAGCTCCGGCTACACCTTC. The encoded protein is CSARGQSSSGYTF.

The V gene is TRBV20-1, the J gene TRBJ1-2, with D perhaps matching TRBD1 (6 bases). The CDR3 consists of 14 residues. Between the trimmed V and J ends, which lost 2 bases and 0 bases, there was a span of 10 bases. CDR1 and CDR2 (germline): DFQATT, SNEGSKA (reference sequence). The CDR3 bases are TGCAGTGCTAGACAAACAGGGACTAACTATGGCTACACCTTC. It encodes CSARQTGTNYGYTF.

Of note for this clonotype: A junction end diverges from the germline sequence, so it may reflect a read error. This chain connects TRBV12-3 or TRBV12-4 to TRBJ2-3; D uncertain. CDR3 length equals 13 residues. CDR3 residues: CASGLGPGLAQYF. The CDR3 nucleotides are TGTGCCAGCGGTTTAGGCCCGGGCCTGGCGCAGTATTTT.